One sample yielded the 30 T cell receptor beta chains listed below, sequenced in a study of blood T cell repertoires in COVID-19. The data were produced by immunoSEQ multiplex PCR, yet TCRdb's version contains in-frame clones alone and is incomplete. This table holds fewer than 100,000 clones, roughly nine tenths found once. The specimen sequenced was peripheral blood. The receptor set was obtained from a woman aged 45 to 65 in a cohort sampled during active COVID-19.

The gene calls are TRBV3-1 (or the pseudogene TRBV3-2) and TRBJ1-1; TRBD1 matches 7 bases. Trimming took 1 base from V and 8 from J; bases not matched to a gene: 7. The CDR3 contains 14 residues. Per the germline V gene, CDR1 is LGHDT and CDR2 is YNNKEL (reference sequence). The CDR3 spells CASSQGDRVQEAFF. The CDR3 DNA sequence: TGTGCCAGCAGCCAAGGTGACAGGGTCCAGGAAGCTTTCTTT.

The rearrangement links TRBV19 to TRBJ2-1; 9 bases align to TRBD1. Losses at the gene ends were 5 bases for V and 5 bases for J; bases not matched to a gene: 4. CDR1 and CDR2 from the germline V gene are LNHDA and SQIVND (reference sequence). The CDR3 spans 14 residues. The CDR3 loop is CASSSGQGHNEQFF. The DNA of the CDR3 is TGTGCCAGTAGTTCGGGACAGGGCCACAATGAGCAGTTCTTC.

The J gene is TRBJ2-7, the V gene TRBV4-1; no clear D. V lost 4 bases and J 2 bases, leaving 15 bases between the germline ends. This CDR3 has 15 amino acids. Germline V gives CDR1 MGHRA, CDR2 YSYEKL. The CDR3 region has the DNA TGCGCCAGCAGCCCCAGCACGGCGGTGACCTACGAGCAGTACTTC. The encoded protein is CASSPSTAVTYEQYF.

The rearrangement links TRBV7-9 to TRBJ2-5, with 10 bases identical to TRBD2. The CDR3 totals 15 residues. Trimming cost V 5 bases and J 5 bases; bases outside gene matches: 8. Germline V gives CDR1 SEHNR, CDR2 FQNEAQ (reference sequence). CDR3 nucleotides: TGTGCCAGCAGCGTAAGACTAGCGGGTGGGGAGACCCAGTACTTC. It translates to CASSVRLAGGETQYF.

The chain is built from TRBV5-5 and TRBJ2-3; 9 bases fit TRBD1. Germline lookup yields CDR1 SGHKS and CDR2 YYEKEE (reference sequence). The junction had 15 bases not matched to a gene; V was cut back by 1 base and J by 6 bases. The CDR3 runs 18 residues. Here the CDR3 DNA reads TGTGCCAGCAGCTTGCGCGACAGGGGGATTAGGATGTCGGATACGCAGTATTTT. Residues: CASSLRDRGIRMSDTQYF. Supplemented by reference TRBV5-5 and TRBJ2-3, the full variable domain reads DAGVTQSPTHLIKTRGQQVTLRCSPISGHKSVSWYQQVLGQGPQFIFQYYEKEERGRGNFPDRFSARQFPNYSSELNVNALLLGDSALYLCASSLRDRGIRMSDTQYFGPGTRLTVL.

V gene TRBV15 combines with J gene TRBJ2-7; maybe TRBD1 (8 bases). The CDR3 consists of 18 residues. Germline V lookup: CDR1 LNHNV, CDR2 YYDKDF (reference sequence). Trimming shortened V by 2 bases and J by 2 bases, and 22 bases separated the two germline ends. CDR3 sequence (DNA): TGTGCCACCAGCAGATCAAGCTTCAACAGGGGGGGGCCCTACGAGCAGTACTTC. This encodes CATSRSSFNRGGPYEQYF.

This sequence joins TRBV7-9 and TRBJ2-3; D is unclear. Trimming took 4 bases from V and 1 from J, leaving 12 bases between them. CDR1 SEHNR and CDR2 FQNEAQ come from the germline V gene (reference sequence). This CDR3 comprises 15 residues. CDR3 DNA: TGTGCCAGCAGCTCACAGTCCTCTGGCACAGATACGCAGTATTTT. Residues: CASSSQSSGTDTQYF.

This sequence joins TRBV7-2 and TRBJ2-5; 8 nucleotides align to TRBD1. Germline lookup yields CDR1 SGHTA and CDR2 FQGNSA. This CDR3 contains 13 residues. V trimming: 5 bases; J trimming: 4 bases; junction bases outside the gene matches: 3. The CDR3 DNA is TGTGCCAGCAGCCGTACAGGGGGAGAGACCCAGTACTTC. Its translation: CASSRTGGETQYF.

The V call is TRBV20-1, the J call TRBJ1-4; possible D gene TRBD1, 6 bases. V was trimmed by 6 bases and J by 3 bases, leaving 14 bases between them. The germline V gene encodes CDR1 DFQATT and CDR2 SNEGSKA (reference sequence). The CDR3 runs 14 residues. Here the CDR3 DNA reads TGCAGTGCAAGTGAACAGGGACCTAATGAAAAACTGTTTTTT. It translates to CSASEQGPNEKLFF.

The CDR3 DNA follows: TGTGCCAGTAGTGGATCGGCCGGGGAGAGGCCCCAGCATTTT. The encoded protein is CASSGSAGERPQHF. This sequence joins TRBV19 and TRBJ1-5; no clear D. The CDR3 runs 14 residues. In germline, CDR1 is LNHDA, CDR2 SQIVND (reference sequence). With 5 bases removed from V and 9 bases from J, the gap between germline ends came to 17 bases.

The chain recombines TRBV3-1 (or the pseudogene TRBV3-2) with TRBJ1-2, with 9 positions matching TRBD1. Germline CDR1 is LGHDT and CDR2 is YNNKEL (reference sequence). Germline trimming cut 2 bases from V and 7 bases from J; bases unmatched to any gene: 5. The CDR3 loop spans 14 amino acids. The CDR3 protein is CASSQTYRGPGYTF. The CDR3 region has the DNA TGTGCCAGCAGCCAAACCTACAGGGGGCCTGGCTACACCTTC.

The chain employs TRBV7-2 and TRBJ2-5; D is uncertain. The V gene lost 1 base and the J gene lost 5 bases, with 8 bases spanning the gap. CDR3 length equals 13 residues. The germline V gene encodes CDR1 SGHTA and CDR2 FQGNSA. In DNA form, the CDR3 reads TGTGCCAGCAGCTTAGTTTATGCGGAGACCCAGTACTTC. This codes for CASSLVYAETQYF.

This rearrangement joins TRBV7-6 to TRBJ2-7, with 9 nucleotides matching TRBD1. CDR1 and CDR2 (germline): SGHVS, FNYEAQ. This CDR3 has 12 amino acids. V lost 4 bases to trimming and J lost 7 bases; unmatched junction nucleotides: 2. The CDR3 spells CASSSGTGEQYF. CDR3 nucleotides: TGTGCCAGCAGCTCCGGGACAGGGGAGCAGTACTTC.

The chain recombines TRBV9 with TRBJ1-6; 7 bases are shared with TRBD1. CDR1 and CDR2 from the germline V gene are SGDLS and YYNGEE. The V segment lost 0 bases and the J segment 9 bases; nucleotides outside the gene matches: 3. The CDR3 is made up of 14 amino acids. CDR3: CASSVGGGGSPLHF. CDR3 bases: TGTGCCAGCAGCGTAGGAGGGGGCGGTTCACCCCTCCACTTT.

The chain is built from TRBV11-2 and TRBJ2-3, with a possible D match to TRBD2 (5 bases). The V gene's germline CDR1 is SGHAT and CDR2 FQNNGV. Trimming pared 2 bases from V and 5 bases from J, leaving 11 bases between. The CDR3 consists of 14 residues. This CDR3 reads CASSLPGVQDTQYF. The CDR3, as DNA: TGTGCCAGCAGCTTACCCGGGGTTCAAGATACGCAGTATTTT.

The V call is TRBV7-3, the J call TRBJ2-3; TRBD2 matches 10 bases. V trimming: 2 bases; J trimming: 5 bases; junction bases outside the gene matches: 7. Germline values: CDR1 SGHTA, CDR2 FQGTGA. The length of the CDR3 is 16 residues. DNA of the CDR3: TGTGCCAGCAGCTTAGCACTAGCGGGAAGGGGAGATACGCAGTATTTT. This codes for CASSLALAGRGDTQYF.

This clone appeared once. This chain connects TRBV10-3 to TRBJ2-6, with 8 bases fitting TRBD1. With V trimmed by 4 bases and J by 0 bases, 5 bases remained unmatched. This CDR3 is 17 amino acids long. Per the germline V gene, CDR1 is ENHRY and CDR2 is SYGVKD. CDR3 sequence: CAISAGQASSGANVLTF. CDR3 nucleotides: TGTGCCATCAGTGCGGGACAGGCAAGCTCTGGGGCCAACGTCCTGACTTTC.

This clone was counted once. The rearrangement links TRBV7-2 to TRBJ2-2; a possible D gene is TRBD2 (5 bases). The CDR3 runs 15 residues. The V gene lost 2 bases and the J gene lost 3 bases, with 10 bases spanning the gap. In germline, CDR1 is SGHTA, CDR2 FQGNSA. CDR3 in DNA: TGTGCCAGCAGCTTAACGGGGTTGTACACCGGGGAGCTGTTTTTT. Translation: CASSLTGLYTGELFF.

The chain uses TRBV11-1 and TRBJ2-3; TRBD1 aligns across 8 bases. Germline trimming cut 2 bases from V and 5 bases from J; bases unmatched to any gene: 3. The V gene's germline CDR1 is SGHAT and CDR2 FQDESV (reference sequence). The CDR3 runs 14 residues. In DNA, the CDR3 is TGTGCCAGCAGCTTATCCAGGGGGCAAGATACGCAGTATTTT. It encodes CASSLSRGQDTQYF.

The V and J genes are TRBV5-4 and TRBJ1-2; 8 bases fit TRBD1. Germline V gene lookup returns CDR1 SGHNT and CDR2 YYREEE (reference sequence). The CDR3 runs 15 residues. Trimming cost V 4 bases and J 4 bases; bases outside gene matches: 9. CDR3 sequence: CASSPDGTGVYGYTF. The CDR3 DNA is TGTGCCAGCAGCCCTGACGGGACAGGAGTCTATGGCTACACCTTC.

The chain joins TRBV5-1 to TRBJ1-1; maybe TRBD1 (6 bases). The germline V and J ends were trimmed by 1 base and 1 base, with 11 bases remaining between them. The CDR3 runs to 15 residues. Germline V gives CDR1 SGHRS, CDR2 YFSETQ. DNA of the CDR3: TGCGCCAGCAGCTTGTTGGGGGCTGGGAACACTGAAGCTTTCTTT. It is translated as CASSLLGAGNTEAFF.

This chain joins TRBV7-3 and TRBJ1-1; a possible D gene is TRBD1 (5 bases). The V end was cut by 1 base, the J end by 1 base, with 7 bases between. CDR3 length: 14 residues. Germline values: CDR1 SGHTA, CDR2 FQGTGA. The CDR3: CASSLSQGNTEAFF. DNA for the CDR3: TGTGCCAGCAGCTTAAGTCAGGGGAACACTGAAGCTTTCTTT.

The CDR3 loop reads CSVEVSGPYNEQFF. The CDR3 DNA sequence: TGCAGCGTTGAGGTTTCAGGGCCTTACAATGAGCAGTTCTTC. The rearrangement joins TRBV29-1 to TRBJ2-1; TRBD1 is a possible D gene (5 bases). V lost 3 bases and J 4 bases, leaving 13 bases between the germline ends. Per the germline V gene, CDR1 is SQVTM and CDR2 is ANQGSEA. The length of the CDR3 is 14 residues.

CDR3 bases: TGTGCCAGCAGCTTAGGACCCACAGGGGTCTACAATGAGCAGTTCTTC. This gives the protein CASSLGPTGVYNEQFF. The gene calls are TRBV7-8 and TRBJ2-1, with TRBD1 identical over 7 bases. Germline loops: CDR1 SGHVS, CDR2 FQNEAQ. V gave up 1 base and J gave up 3 bases; unmatched junction bases: 6. This CDR3 is 16 amino acids long.

This chain uses TRBV10-1 with TRBJ2-1, with TRBD1 identical over 11 bases. Germline loops: CDR1 WNHNN, CDR2 SYGVQD (reference sequence). V trimming: 6 bases; J trimming: 6 bases; junction bases outside the gene matches: 4. The CDR3 is 14 residues long. The CDR3 is CASRRDRGSNEQFF. CDR3 DNA: TGCGCCAGCAGACGGGACAGGGGGTCCAATGAGCAGTTCTTC.

This chain links TRBV15 with TRBJ2-3, with 9 bases aligning to TRBD1. Germline CDR1 reads LNHNV; CDR2 reads YYDKDF (reference sequence). This CDR3 has 14 residues. Trimming cost V 5 bases and J 6 bases; bases outside gene matches: 6. The CDR3, as DNA: TGTGCCACCAGCCGACGGACAGGGGTCGATACGCAGTATTTT. Translated: CATSRRTGVDTQYF.

The rearrangement links TRBV5-5 to TRBJ1-2, with 9 bases aligning to TRBD1. There are 15 residues in the CDR3. The ends lost 1 base at V and 8 bases at J; junction bases unmatched: 9. CDR1 is SGHKS and CDR2 is YYEKEE in the germline V gene (reference sequence). The CDR3 DNA reads TGTGCCAGCAGCTTGTTTTCCGGGACAGGGATCGGCTACACCTTC. It is translated as CASSLFSGTGIGYTF.

The V call is TRBV15, the J call TRBJ1-3, with 10 bases fitting TRBD1. The germline gives CDR1 LNHNV, CDR2 YYDKDF (reference sequence). J was trimmed by 4 bases and V by 3 bases; bases with no gene match: 9. The CDR3 loop spans 17 amino acids. CDR3 DNA sequence: TGTGCCACCAGCAGGGGGACAGGGGCCCTCTCCGGAAACACCATATATTTT. Translated, it gives CATSRGTGALSGNTIYF.

CDR3 nucleotide sequence: TGCGCCAGCAGCTTGGATCCGGGGAACACTGAAGCTTTCTTT. Translation: CASSLDPGNTEAFF. The V call is TRBV5-1, the J call TRBJ1-1; no reliable D call. V lost 0 bases, J lost 1 base, and 7 bases lay in between. The CDR3 consists of 14 residues. Germline values: CDR1 SGHRS, CDR2 YFSETQ.

The chain recombines TRBV6-6 with TRBJ1-5; D unclear. CDR1 and CDR2 from the germline V gene are MNHNY and SVGAGI (reference sequence). The CDR3 has 14 amino acids. V gave up 5 bases and J gave up 3 bases, with 11 bases separating them. In DNA form, the CDR3 reads TGTGCCAGCAGTCCGGGAGGAGTCAATCAGCCCCAGCATTTT. This gives the protein CASSPGGVNQPQHF.